The present TCR beta chain was sequenced within a study of response to subunit inactivated influenza vaccine. Points from the study as a whole: Authors suggested few new T cells are recruited by each seasonal influenza vaccination.

Worth noting for this clonotype: Its specificity is unknown.

TCRdb itself ran the RT-PCR reads through MiXCR, one entry per CDR3 protein. The sample lists hundreds of thousands of distinct CDR3 sequences; roughly an eighth were seen once. The CDR3 is made up of 14 amino acids. Germline values: CDR1 MNHEY, CDR2 SVGEGT. After removal of 7 bases from V and 4 bases from J, the junction contained 7 bases not matched to a gene. Source: non-naive T cells sorted from PBMCs, taken 14 to 15 days before vaccination. The sequence was collected from a man aged 50-60 years who received an inactivated influenza vaccine. The V and J genes are TRBV6-2 or TRBV6-3 and TRBJ2-1; 7 nucleotides agree with TRBD1. CDR3 amino acids: CASNLDRHYNEQFF. The CDR3 bases are TGTGCCAGCAACCTGGACAGGCATTACAATGAGCAGTTCTTC.